This TCR beta chain was profiled in a study of cytomegalovirus exposure and HLA in healthy donors. Findings and limits, study-wide: According to a later analysis, most TCR beta chains associated with CMV appeared HLA-restricted.

As concerns this clone: Its specificity is not known.

The CDR3 is made up of 12 amino acids. CDR1 is MDHEN and CDR2 is SYDVKM in the germline V gene. Trimming removed 8 bases from V and 3 bases from J, with 11 bases in between. Primers: 60 Vbeta forward and 13 Jbeta reverse. Profiling relied on immunoSEQ multiplex PCR, and the TCRdb table lists in-frame clones only, not all of them. The sample shows under 200,000 clones, 75% of them seen only once. The V gene is TRBV28, the J gene TRBJ2-7, with D possibly matching TRBD2 (5 bases). The TCR originated in a woman aged 40 to 50 in good health and CMV-seropositive. Sequenced sample: PBMCs. CDR3 amino acids: CASEGSNYEQYF. As DNA, the CDR3 is TGTGCCAGCGAGGGATCTAACTACGAGCAGTACTTC.